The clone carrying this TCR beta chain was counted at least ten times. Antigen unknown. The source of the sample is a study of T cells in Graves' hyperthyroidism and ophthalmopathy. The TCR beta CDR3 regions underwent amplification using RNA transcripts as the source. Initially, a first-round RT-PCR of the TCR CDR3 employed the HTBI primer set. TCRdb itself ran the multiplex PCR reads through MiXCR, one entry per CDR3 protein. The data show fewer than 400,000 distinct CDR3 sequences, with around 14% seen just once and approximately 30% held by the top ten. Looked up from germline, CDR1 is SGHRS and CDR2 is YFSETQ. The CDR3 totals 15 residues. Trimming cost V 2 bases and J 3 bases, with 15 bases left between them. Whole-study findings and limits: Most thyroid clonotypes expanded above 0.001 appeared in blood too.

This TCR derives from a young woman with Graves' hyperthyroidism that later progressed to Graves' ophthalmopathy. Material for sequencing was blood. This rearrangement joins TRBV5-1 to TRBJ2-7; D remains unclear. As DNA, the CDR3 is TGCGCCAGCAGCTTAATGGGCGAAACCCGCTACGAGCAGTACTTC. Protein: CASSLMGETRYEQYF.